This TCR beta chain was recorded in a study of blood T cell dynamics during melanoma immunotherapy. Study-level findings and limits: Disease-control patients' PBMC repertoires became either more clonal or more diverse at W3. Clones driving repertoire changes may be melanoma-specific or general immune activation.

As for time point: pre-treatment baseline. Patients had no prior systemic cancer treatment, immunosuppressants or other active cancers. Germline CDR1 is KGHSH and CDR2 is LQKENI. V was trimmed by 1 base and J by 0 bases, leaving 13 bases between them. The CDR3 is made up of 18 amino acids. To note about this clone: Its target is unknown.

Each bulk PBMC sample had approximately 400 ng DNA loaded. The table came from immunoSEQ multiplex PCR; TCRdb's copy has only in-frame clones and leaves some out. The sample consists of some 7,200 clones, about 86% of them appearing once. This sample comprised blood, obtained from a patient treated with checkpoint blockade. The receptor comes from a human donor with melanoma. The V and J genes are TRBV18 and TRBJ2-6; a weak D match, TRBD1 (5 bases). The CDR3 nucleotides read TGTGCCAGCTCACCACTTGAGACAGCCAGCTCTGGGGCCAACGTCCTGACTTTC. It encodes CASSPLETASSGANVLTF.